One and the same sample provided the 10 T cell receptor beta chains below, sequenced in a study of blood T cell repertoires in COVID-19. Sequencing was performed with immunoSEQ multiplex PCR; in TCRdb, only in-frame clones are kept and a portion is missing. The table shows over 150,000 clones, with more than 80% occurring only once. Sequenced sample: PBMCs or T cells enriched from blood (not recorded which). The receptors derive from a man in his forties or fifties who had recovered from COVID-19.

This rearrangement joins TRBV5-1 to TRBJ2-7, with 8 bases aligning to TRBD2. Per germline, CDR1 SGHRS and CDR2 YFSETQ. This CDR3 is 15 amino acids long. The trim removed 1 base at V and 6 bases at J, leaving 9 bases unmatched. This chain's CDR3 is CASSLPGTREGEQYF. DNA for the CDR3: TGCGCCAGCAGCTTGCCCGGGACACGGGAGGGCGAGCAGTACTTC.

The CDR3 spells CASSVSGSNQPQHF. For the CDR3, the DNA is TGTGCCAGTAGTGTGTCCGGTAGCAATCAGCCCCAGCATTTT. The V and J genes are TRBV19 and TRBJ1-5; no definite D call. Germline CDR1 reads LNHDA; CDR2 reads SQIVND (reference sequence). V lost 5 bases, J lost 0 bases, and 8 bases lay in between. This CDR3 has 14 residues.

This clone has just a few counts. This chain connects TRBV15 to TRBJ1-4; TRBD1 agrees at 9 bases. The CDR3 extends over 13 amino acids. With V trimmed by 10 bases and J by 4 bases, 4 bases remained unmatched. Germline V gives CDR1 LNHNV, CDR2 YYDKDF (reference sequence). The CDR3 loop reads CAIRTGVNEKLFF. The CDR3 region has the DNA TGTGCCATCCGGACAGGGGTTAATGAAAAACTGTTTTTT.

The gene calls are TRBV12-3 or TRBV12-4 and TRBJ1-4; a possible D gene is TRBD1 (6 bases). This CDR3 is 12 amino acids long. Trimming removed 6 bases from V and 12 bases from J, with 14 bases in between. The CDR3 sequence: CASSEDRVELFF. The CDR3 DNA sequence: TGTGCCAGCAGCGAGGACAGAGTCGAACTGTTTTTT.

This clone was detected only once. Here the CDR3 DNA reads TGTGCCAGTCGAGTGGGGGGTTCGGGCGGGGCCAACGTCCTGACTTTC. It codes for CASRVGGSGGANVLTF. The chain joins TRBV28 to TRBJ2-6, with D tentatively TRBD2 (6 bases). Germline assignment: CDR1 MDHEN and CDR2 SYDVKM. This CDR3 region has 16 residues. Trimming took off 9 bases at V and 4 bases at J, with 19 bases between the two ends.

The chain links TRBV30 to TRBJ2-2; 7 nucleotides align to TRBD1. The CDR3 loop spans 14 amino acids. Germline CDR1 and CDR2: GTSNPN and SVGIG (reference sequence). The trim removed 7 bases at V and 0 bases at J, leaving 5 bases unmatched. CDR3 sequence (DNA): TGTGCCTATCCGACAGGGCCGAACACCGGGGAGCTGTTTTTT. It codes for CAYPTGPNTGELFF.

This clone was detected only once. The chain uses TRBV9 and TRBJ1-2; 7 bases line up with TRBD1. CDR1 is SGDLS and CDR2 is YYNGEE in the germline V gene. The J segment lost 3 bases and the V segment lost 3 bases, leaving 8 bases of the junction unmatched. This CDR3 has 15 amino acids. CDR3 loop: CASSGAGGQDYGYTF. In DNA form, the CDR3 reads TGTGCCAGCAGCGGGGCAGGGGGGCAGGACTATGGCTACACCTTC.

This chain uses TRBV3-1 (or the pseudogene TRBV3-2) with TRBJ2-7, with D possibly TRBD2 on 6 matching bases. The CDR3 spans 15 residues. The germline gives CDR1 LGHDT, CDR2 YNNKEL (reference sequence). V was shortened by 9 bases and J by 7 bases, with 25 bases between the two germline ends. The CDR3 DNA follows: TGTGCCAGTAAACATGCTGGAGCGGGTCAAAGGGAGCAGTACTTC. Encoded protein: CASKHAGAGQREQYF.

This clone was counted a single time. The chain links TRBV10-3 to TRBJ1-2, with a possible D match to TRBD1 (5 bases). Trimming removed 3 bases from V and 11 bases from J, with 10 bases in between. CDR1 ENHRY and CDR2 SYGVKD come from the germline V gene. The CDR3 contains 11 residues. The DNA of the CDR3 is TGTGCCATCAGTGACACCTCAGGGTACACCTTC. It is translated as CAISDTSGYTF.

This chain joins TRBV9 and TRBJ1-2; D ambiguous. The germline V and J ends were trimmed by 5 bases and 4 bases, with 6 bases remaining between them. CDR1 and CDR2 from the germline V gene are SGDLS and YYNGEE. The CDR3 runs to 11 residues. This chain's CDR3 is CASRGVYGYTF. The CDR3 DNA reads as TGTGCCAGCAGGGGAGTCTATGGCTACACCTTC.